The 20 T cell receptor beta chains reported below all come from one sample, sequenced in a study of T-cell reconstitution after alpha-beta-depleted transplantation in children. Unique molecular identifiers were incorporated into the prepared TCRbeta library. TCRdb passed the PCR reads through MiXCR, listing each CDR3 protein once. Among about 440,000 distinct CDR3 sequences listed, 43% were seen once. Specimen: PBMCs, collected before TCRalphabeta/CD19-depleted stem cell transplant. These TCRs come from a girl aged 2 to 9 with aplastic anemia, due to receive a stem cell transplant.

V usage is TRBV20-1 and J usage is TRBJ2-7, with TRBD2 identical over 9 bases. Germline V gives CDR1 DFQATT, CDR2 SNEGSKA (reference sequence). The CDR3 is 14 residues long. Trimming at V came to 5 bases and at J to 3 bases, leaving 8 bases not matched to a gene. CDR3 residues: CSAPTSGLGYEQYF. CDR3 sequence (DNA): TGCAGTGCTCCCACTAGCGGGTTAGGCTACGAGCAGTACTTC.

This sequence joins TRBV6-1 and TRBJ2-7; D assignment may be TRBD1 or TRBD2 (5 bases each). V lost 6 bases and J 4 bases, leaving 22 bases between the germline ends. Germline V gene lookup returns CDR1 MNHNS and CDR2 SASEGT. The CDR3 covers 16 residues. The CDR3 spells CASSHRNRDGLYEQYF. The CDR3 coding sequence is TGTGCCAGCAGCCACCGAAACCGGGACGGACTTTACGAGCAGTACTTC.

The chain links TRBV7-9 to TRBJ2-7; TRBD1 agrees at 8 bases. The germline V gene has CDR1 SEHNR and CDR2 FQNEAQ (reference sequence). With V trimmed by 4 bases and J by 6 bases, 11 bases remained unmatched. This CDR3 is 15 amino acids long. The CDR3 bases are TGTGCCAGCAGCTCGACAGGGGCCGTTGCGACCGAGCAGTACTTC. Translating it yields CASSSTGAVATEQYF.

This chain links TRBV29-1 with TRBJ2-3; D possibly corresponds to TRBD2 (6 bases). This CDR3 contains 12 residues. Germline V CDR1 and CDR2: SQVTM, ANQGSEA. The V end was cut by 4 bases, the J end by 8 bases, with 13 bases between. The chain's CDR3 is CSVAAGSGTQYF. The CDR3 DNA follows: TGCAGCGTTGCGGCGGGGTCCGGTACGCAGTATTTT.

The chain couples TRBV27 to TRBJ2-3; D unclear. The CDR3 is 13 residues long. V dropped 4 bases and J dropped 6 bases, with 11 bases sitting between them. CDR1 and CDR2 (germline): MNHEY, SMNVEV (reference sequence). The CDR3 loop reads CASSSSRLDTQYF. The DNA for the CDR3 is TGTGCCAGCAGTTCCTCTCGGTTGGATACGCAGTATTTT.

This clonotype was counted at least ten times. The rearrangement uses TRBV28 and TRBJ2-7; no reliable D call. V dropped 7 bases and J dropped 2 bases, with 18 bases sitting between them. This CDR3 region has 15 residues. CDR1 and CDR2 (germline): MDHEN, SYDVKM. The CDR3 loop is CASMRQDPGAYEQYF. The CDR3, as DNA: TGTGCCAGCATGCGTCAGGACCCTGGGGCCTACGAGCAGTACTTC. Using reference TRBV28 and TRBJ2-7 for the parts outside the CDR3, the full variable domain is DVKVTQSSRYLVKRTGEKVFLECVQDMDHENMFWYRQDPGLGLRLIYFSYDVKMKEKGDIPEGYSVSREKKERFSLILESASTNQTSMYLCASMRQDPGAYEQYFGPGTRLTVT.

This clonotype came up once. CDR3 amino acids: CASSLVGRQGGTEAFF. The CDR3 region has the DNA TGCGCCAGCAGCTTGGTGGGACGGCAGGGTGGGACTGAAGCTTTCTTT. This chain joins TRBV5-1 and TRBJ1-1; perhaps TRBD1 as D (5 bases). The CDR3 is made up of 16 amino acids. V was cut by 0 bases and J by 5 bases, with 17 bases left in between. Looked up from germline, CDR1 is SGHRS and CDR2 is YFSETQ.

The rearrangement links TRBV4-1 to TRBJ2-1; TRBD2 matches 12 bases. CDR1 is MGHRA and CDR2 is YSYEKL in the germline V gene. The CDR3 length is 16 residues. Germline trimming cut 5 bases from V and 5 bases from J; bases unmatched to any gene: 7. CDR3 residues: CASSKARTSGDNEQFF. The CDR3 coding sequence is TGCGCCAGCAGCAAGGCCAGGACTAGCGGGGACAATGAGCAGTTCTTC.

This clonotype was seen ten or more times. Written as DNA, the CDR3 is TGCGCCAGCAGCCAAGAGGGGAGCGGGACGGGAACCGGGGAGCTGTTTTTT. Its translation: CASSQEGSGTGTGELFF. V is TRBV4-1 and J is TRBJ2-2; 7 bases map to TRBD2. J was trimmed by 5 bases and V by 0 bases; bases with no gene match: 9. The CDR3 consists of 17 residues. The germline V gene encodes CDR1 MGHRA and CDR2 YSYEKL.

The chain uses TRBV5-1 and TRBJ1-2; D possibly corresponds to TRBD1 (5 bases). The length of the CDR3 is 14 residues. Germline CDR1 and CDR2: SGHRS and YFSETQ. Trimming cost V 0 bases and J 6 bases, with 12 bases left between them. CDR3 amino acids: CASSLVQGANGYTF. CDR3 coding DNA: TGCGCCAGCAGCTTGGTGCAGGGTGCGAATGGCTACACCTTC.

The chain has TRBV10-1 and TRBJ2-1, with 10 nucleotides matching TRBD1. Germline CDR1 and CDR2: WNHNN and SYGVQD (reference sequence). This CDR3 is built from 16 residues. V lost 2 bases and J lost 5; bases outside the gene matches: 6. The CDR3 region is CASSERGQGWNNEQFF. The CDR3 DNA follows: TGCGCCAGCAGTGAGAGGGGACAGGGGTGGAACAATGAGCAGTTCTTC.

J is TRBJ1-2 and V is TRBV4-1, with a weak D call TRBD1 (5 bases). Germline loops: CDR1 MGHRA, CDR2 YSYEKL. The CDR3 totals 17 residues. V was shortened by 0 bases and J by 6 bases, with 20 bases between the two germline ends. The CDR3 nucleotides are TGCGCCAGCAGCCAAGAGCCCAATCCCGGGACCGGTAATGGCTACACCTTC. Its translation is CASSQEPNPGTGNGYTF.

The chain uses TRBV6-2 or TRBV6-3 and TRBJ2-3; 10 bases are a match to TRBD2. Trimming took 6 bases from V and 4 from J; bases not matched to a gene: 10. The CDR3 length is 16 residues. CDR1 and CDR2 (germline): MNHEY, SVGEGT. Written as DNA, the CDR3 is TGTGCCAGCAGCGGACTAGGGACTAGCGAGGCAGATACGCAGTATTTT. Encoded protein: CASSGLGTSEADTQYF.

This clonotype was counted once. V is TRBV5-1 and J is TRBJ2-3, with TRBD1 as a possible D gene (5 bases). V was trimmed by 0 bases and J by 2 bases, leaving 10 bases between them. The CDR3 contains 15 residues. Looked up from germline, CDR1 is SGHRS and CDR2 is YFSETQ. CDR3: CASSLVGRATDTQYF. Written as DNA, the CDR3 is TGCGCCAGCAGCTTGGTTGGCAGGGCCACAGATACGCAGTATTTT.

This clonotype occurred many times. The CDR3 reads CASSPSPLASYEQYF. DNA for the CDR3: TGTGCCAGCTCACCGTCTCCGCTAGCCTCCTACGAGCAGTACTTC. The rearrangement uses TRBV18 and TRBJ2-7; a possible D gene is TRBD2 (5 bases). The ends were cut back, 3 bases at V and 0 bases at J, with 12 bases in the middle. From germline, CDR1 is KGHSH and CDR2 LQKENI. The CDR3 has 15 amino acids.

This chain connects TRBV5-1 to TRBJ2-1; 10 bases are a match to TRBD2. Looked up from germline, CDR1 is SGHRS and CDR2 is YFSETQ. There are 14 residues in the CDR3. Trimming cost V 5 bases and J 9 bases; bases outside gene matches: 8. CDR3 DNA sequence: TGCGCCAGCAGAAAGCGGGGGGGCGGAGGTGAGCAGTTCTTC. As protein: CASRKRGGGGEQFF.

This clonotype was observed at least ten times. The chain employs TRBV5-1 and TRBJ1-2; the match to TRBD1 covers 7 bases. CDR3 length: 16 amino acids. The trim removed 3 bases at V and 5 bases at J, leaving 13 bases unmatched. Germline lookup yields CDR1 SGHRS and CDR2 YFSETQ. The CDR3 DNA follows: TGCGCCAGCAGCTCGGGATCGACAGGGTTAGGATATGGCTACACCTTC. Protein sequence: CASSSGSTGLGYGYTF.

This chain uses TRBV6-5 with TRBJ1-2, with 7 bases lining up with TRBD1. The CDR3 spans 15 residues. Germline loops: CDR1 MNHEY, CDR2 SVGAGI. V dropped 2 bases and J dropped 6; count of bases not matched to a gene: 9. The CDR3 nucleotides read TGTGCCAGCAGTTACCTGGGGAGGGGGCCTAATGGCTACACCTTC. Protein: CASSYLGRGPNGYTF.

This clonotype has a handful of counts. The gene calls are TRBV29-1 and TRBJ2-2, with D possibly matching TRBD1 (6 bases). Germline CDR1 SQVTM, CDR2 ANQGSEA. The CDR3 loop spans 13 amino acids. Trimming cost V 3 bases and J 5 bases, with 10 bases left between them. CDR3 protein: CSVDRGVTGELFF. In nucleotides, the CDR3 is TGCAGCGTTGACAGGGGAGTTACCGGGGAGCTGTTTTTT.

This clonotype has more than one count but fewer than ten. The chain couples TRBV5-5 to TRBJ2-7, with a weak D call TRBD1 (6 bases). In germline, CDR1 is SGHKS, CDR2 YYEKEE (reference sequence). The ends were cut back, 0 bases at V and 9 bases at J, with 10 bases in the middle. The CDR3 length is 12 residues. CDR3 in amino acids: CASSLVGRGQYF. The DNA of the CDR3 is TGTGCCAGCAGCTTGGTGGGCAGGGGGCAGTACTTC.